Listed here are 25 T cell receptor beta chains from one sample, sequenced in a study of regulatory T cells in long-lasting Graves disease. This sample's time point: persistent/refractory GD, antithyroid drugs over 5 years with positive TRAb. RNA from PBMCs was the source of the TCR library. Assembly of TCR beta libraries relied on iRepertoire HTBI primers together with Arm-PCR of CDR3 regions. Each CDR3 protein gets one entry after TCRdb re-called the multiplex PCR reads with MiXCR. Among hundreds of thousands of distinct CDR3 sequences listed, 25% to 35% were seen once. The material was peripheral blood mononuclear cells (PBMCs), obtained when the disease was refractory, from a patient treated with antithyroid drugs. The receptors here all came from a female donor with Graves disease.

This clonotype was counted between two and nine times. This chain links TRBV24-1 with TRBJ1-2; 7 nucleotides align to TRBD1. The CDR3 consists of 14 residues. Germline V gene lookup returns CDR1 KGHDR and CDR2 SFDVKD. Trimming removed 4 bases from V and 4 bases from J; junction bases left unmatched: 5. The CDR3 loop reads CATSDPGQLYGYTF. The CDR3, as DNA: TGTGCCACCAGTGACCCGGGACAGCTCTATGGCTACACCTTC.

The chain has TRBV25-1 and TRBJ1-1; TRBD1 matches 7 bases. Trimming at V came to 3 bases and at J to 6 bases, leaving 1 base not matched to a gene. The CDR3 length is 12 residues. The germline V gene has CDR1 MGHDK and CDR2 SYGVNS. CDR3 DNA sequence: TGTGCCAGCAGTGAGGGGACAGCTGAAGCTTTCTTT. It specifies CASSEGTAEAFF.

The chain recombines TRBV5-5 with TRBJ2-2; D remains ambiguous. Germline CDR1 and CDR2: SGHKS and YYEKEE (reference sequence). Trimming removed 2 bases at V and 6 bases at J, with 8 bases between. The CDR3 sequence is 13 residues long. Here the CDR3 reads CASSFSNAGELFF. The CDR3 DNA sequence: TGTGCCAGCAGCTTTAGTAATGCCGGGGAGCTGTTTTTT.

The chain links TRBV20-1 to TRBJ1-2; TRBD1 matches 9 bases. CDR3 length equals 15 residues. Germline loops: CDR1 DFQATT, CDR2 SNEGSKA (reference sequence). V shed 0 bases, J shed 4 bases, and the junction held 6 bases outside the gene matches. The CDR3 DNA is TGCAGTGCTAGAGATCTAGGACAGGGGACCTATGGCTACACCTTC. Translation: CSARDLGQGTYGYTF.

J is TRBJ2-2 and V is TRBV11-2; 8 nucleotides align to TRBD2. The CDR3 consists of 16 residues. The V and J ends lost 1 base and 5 bases, in that order; junction bases with no gene match: 6. Germline V gives CDR1 SGHAT, CDR2 FQNNGV. This CDR3 reads CASSLGLREGTGELFF. In DNA form, the CDR3 reads TGTGCCAGCAGCTTAGGTTTACGGGAGGGGACCGGGGAGCTGTTTTTT.

This clonotype has a count of ten or more. The rearrangement joins TRBV2 to TRBJ2-7; 7 bases agree with TRBD2. The CDR3 is 16 amino acids. V gave up 3 bases and J gave up 4 bases; unmatched junction bases: 12. The germline V gene encodes CDR1 SNHLY and CDR2 FYNNEI. The CDR3 DNA follows: TGTGCCAGCAGTGAGTTTGCGGCTAGCGGAATGTACGAGCAGTACTTC. Amino acid sequence: CASSEFAASGMYEQYF.

The gene calls are TRBV20-1 and TRBJ2-2; D gene ambiguous. This CDR3 is 14 amino acids long. Looked up from germline, CDR1 is DFQATT and CDR2 is SNEGSKA (reference sequence). The V and J ends lost 0 bases and 4 bases respectively, with 9 bases between them. The CDR3 coding sequence is TGCAGTGCTAGAGACGGCTCGCGCACCGGGGAGCTGTTTTTT. Encoded protein: CSARDGSRTGELFF.

The CDR3 sequence is CASNVVSSYEQYF. In nucleotides, the CDR3 is TGTGCCAGCAACGTGGTCAGTTCCTACGAGCAGTACTTC. The genes are TRBV11-2 and TRBJ2-7, with D hard to call. The germline CDR1 and CDR2 sequences are SGHAT and FQNNGV. CDR3 size: 13 residues. V was pared by 7 bases and J by 1 base, with 11 bases between.

This clonotype was seen ten or more times. This sequence joins TRBV12-3 or TRBV12-4 and TRBJ1-5, with 7 bases matching TRBD1. The V segment lost 6 bases and the J segment 3 bases; nucleotides outside the gene matches: 5. The length of the CDR3 is 14 residues. As DNA, the CDR3 is TGTGCCAGCAGGACCACAGGGGCCAATCAGCCCCAGCATTTT. It codes for CASRTTGANQPQHF.

The rearrangement joins TRBV7-2 to TRBJ2-2, with 9 positions matching TRBD2. The CDR3 is made up of 15 amino acids. V lost 2 bases, J lost 5 bases, and 3 bases stayed unmatched. From germline, CDR1 is SGHTA and CDR2 FQGNSA. The DNA for the CDR3 is TGTGCCAGCAGCTTACTAGCGGGAACAACCGGGGAGCTGTTTTTT. It specifies CASSLLAGTTGELFF.

The chain employs TRBV28 and TRBJ1-3, with a tentative D call TRBD1 (6 bases). The V end was cut by 4 bases, the J end by 4 bases, with 14 bases between. The CDR3 has 15 residues. Germline V gives CDR1 MDHEN, CDR2 SYDVKM. The CDR3 DNA reads as TGTGCCAGCAGTTCCTACGGGGGGCCAGGAAACACCATATATTTT. Translation gives CASSSYGGPGNTIYF.

As for this clonotype: A read error may explain this, as a much larger clone is one base away. The chain joins TRBV5-5 to TRBJ1-1; TRBD1 matches at 8 bases. Germline trimming cut 6 bases from V and 1 base from J; bases unmatched to any gene: 5. The CDR3 loop spans 14 amino acids. Germline V gene sequence: CDR1 SGHKS, CDR2 YYEKEE (reference sequence). Written as DNA, the CDR3 is TGTGCCAGCAATTGGGGGACAGGGAACACTGAAGCTTTCTTT. This encodes CASNWGTGNTEAFF.

The CDR3 sequence: CASSLQAGKNIQYF. The CDR3 DNA reads TGTGCCAGTAGTCTCCAAGCCGGGAAAAACATTCAGTACTTC. The chain joins TRBV19 to TRBJ2-4, with D hard to call. In germline, CDR1 is LNHDA, CDR2 SQIVND (reference sequence). CDR3 length: 14 residues. V was pared by 5 bases and J by 4 bases, with 12 bases between.

V usage is TRBV27 and J usage is TRBJ2-3; D unresolved. V was clipped by 2 bases and J by 5 bases, with 17 bases between them. Germline assignment: CDR1 MNHEY and CDR2 SMNVEV (reference sequence). The CDR3 loop spans 16 amino acids. The chain's CDR3 is CASSLVNPTALDTQYF. The DNA of the CDR3 is TGTGCCAGCAGTTTAGTTAACCCGACCGCTTTAGATACGCAGTATTTT.

In regard to this clonotype: A read error is possible here, since a much larger clone lies one base away. V gene TRBV29-1 combines with J gene TRBJ1-1, with D uncertain. The CDR3 is 14 amino acids. Germline assignment: CDR1 SQVTM and CDR2 ANQGSEA. Trimming shortened V by 7 bases and J by 1 base, and 16 bases separated the two germline ends. The CDR3 DNA reads TGCAGCGCTGCTAGGCCGGCTCAGAACACTGAAGCTTTCTTT. Translation: CSAARPAQNTEAFF.

In its sample, this clonotype was seen a few times. The chain is built from TRBV6-1 and TRBJ1-3, with 8 bases lining up with TRBD1. Trimming removed 3 bases from V and 2 bases from J; junction bases left unmatched: 3. The CDR3 is made up of 15 amino acids. Germline CDR1 and CDR2: MNHNS and SASEGT. The CDR3 loop is CASSDGTGAGNTIYF. CDR3 nucleotides: TGTGCCAGCAGTGACGGGACAGGCGCTGGAAACACCATATATTTT.

This sequence joins TRBV27 and TRBJ2-7; a possible D gene is TRBD1 (6 bases). The V and J ends lost 5 bases and 6 bases respectively, with 14 bases between them. The CDR3 length is 13 residues. CDR1 is MNHEY and CDR2 is SMNVEV in the germline V gene (reference sequence). CDR3 amino acids: CASSSQGRLEQYF. CDR3 bases: TGTGCCAGCAGTAGTCAGGGGAGACTCGAGCAGTACTTC.

The chain has TRBV19 and TRBJ1-2; TRBD1 agrees at 8 bases. V dropped 5 bases and J dropped 1; count of bases not matched to a gene: 9. CDR1 LNHDA and CDR2 SQIVND come from the germline V gene (reference sequence). This CDR3 spans 16 amino acids. Here the CDR3 reads CASSHRGQGGNYGYTF. The DNA for the CDR3 is TGTGCCAGTAGTCACCGCGGACAGGGAGGTAACTATGGCTACACCTTC.

With regard to this clonotype: Given a much more abundant clone one base away, this may be a read error. CDR3 nucleotide sequence: TGTGCCAGCAACCCCACGGGACAGCCGGGTGAAAAACTGTTTTTT. Translated: CASNPTGQPGEKLFF. This chain links TRBV5-5 with TRBJ1-4; TRBD1 aligns across 7 bases. The CDR3 covers 15 residues. The germline V gene encodes CDR1 SGHKS and CDR2 YYEKEE (reference sequence). V lost 6 bases, J lost 7 bases, and 12 bases stayed unmatched.

This chain joins TRBV7-2 and TRBJ1-1, with TRBD1 as a possible D gene (5 bases). The CDR3 loop spans 18 amino acids. Germline assignment: CDR1 SGHTA and CDR2 FQGNSA. The V end lost 4 bases, the J end lost 0 bases, and 21 bases lay between the germline ends. The CDR3 is CASSSPSTRGTMNTEAFF. CDR3 bases: TGTGCCAGCAGCTCCCCAAGTACCCGAGGGACCATGAACACTGAAGCTTTCTTT.

The chain recombines TRBV30 with TRBJ2-5, with D perhaps TRBD2 (5 bases). Germline lookup yields CDR1 GTSNPN and CDR2 SVGIG (reference sequence). Trimming stripped 7 bases from V and 5 bases from J, with 8 bases between. This CDR3 comprises 10 residues. In nucleotides, the CDR3 is TGTGCCTCGGGGTGGGAGACCCAGTACTTC. Translation gives CASGWETQYF.

To note about this clonotype: This likely comes from a read error, as the CDR3 has no conserved phenylalanine or tryptophan at its end. V is TRBV5-5 and J is TRBJ1-5; 7 nucleotides line up with TRBD1. Germline assignment: CDR1 SGHKS and CDR2 YYEKEE (reference sequence). CDR3 length: 15 residues. Losses at the gene ends were 0 bases for V and 7 bases for J; bases not matched to a gene: 7. CDR3 sequence: CASSLADRAGQPQHL. CDR3 bases: TGTGCCAGCAGCTTGGCCGACAGGGCGGGCCAGCCCCAGCATCTT.

Concerning this clonotype itself: Its ends do not fully match the called genes, so a read error is possible. The chain joins TRBV12-3 or TRBV12-4 to TRBJ2-4; TRBD1 or TRBD2 may be the D gene (7 bases each). CDR3 length: 12 residues. DNA of the CDR3: TGTGTCAGCACGCCAGGGGGGGCCATTCAGTACTTC. This encodes CVSTPGGAIQYF.

This clonotype came up a few times. This chain joins TRBV4-2 and TRBJ1-4; D possibly corresponds to TRBD1 (6 bases). V gave up 0 bases and J gave up 8 bases, with 10 bases separating them. The germline gives CDR1 LGHNA, CDR2 YNFKEQ. The CDR3 runs 14 residues. The CDR3 coding sequence is TGTGCCAGCAGCCAAGACAGGGGTATCGAAAAACTGTTTTTT. Protein: CASSQDRGIEKLFF.

This sequence joins TRBV5-5 and TRBJ2-6; a possible D gene is TRBD1 (6 bases). V lost 4 bases, J lost 4 bases, and 21 bases lay in between. Germline V gene data show CDR1 as SGHKS and CDR2 as YYEKEE (reference sequence). The CDR3 runs to 18 residues. CDR3 in amino acids: CASSPQILQGSGANVLTF. The CDR3 nucleotides are TGTGCCAGCAGCCCTCAAATCTTACAGGGTTCCGGGGCCAACGTCCTGACTTTC.